The rows below give T cell receptor beta chains drawn from one sample of a study of OX40 agonist ivuxolimab in advanced cancers. Sequencing used immunoSEQ multiplex PCR; TCRdb keeps in-frame clones, though not all of them. Of 75,000 or so clones listed, roughly 84% were seen once; the top ten hold roughly 7.9%. The starting material was CD4+ or CD8+ T cells sorted from blood, obtained in a trial of the OX40 agonist ivuxolimab. The receptors were sampled from an adult with an advanced solid tumor such as melanoma, head and neck, liver or kidney cancer. Each CDR3 is given with its conserved first and last residue. The D gene is left open where the match is weak. Not every row has a clone size; where given, it reads once, few, many or a size class.

D,size,V,J,CDR3,DNA
.,.,TRBV5-4,TRBJ1-6,CASSLDNSPLHF,TGTGCCAGCAGCTTGGATAATTCACCCCTCCACTTT
TRBD1,.,TRBV6-6,TRBJ1-5,CASSYLRTGSNQPQHF,TGTGCCAGCAGTTACCTCCGGACAGGGTCGAATCAGCCCCAGCATTTT
TRBD1,.,TRBV6-6,TRBJ2-3,CASRGQGASTDTQYF,TGTGCCAGCAGGGGACAGGGGGCAAGTACAGATACGCAGTATTTT
TRBD1,.,TRBV2,TRBJ2-7,CASEAGTASYEQYF,TGTGCCAGCGAAGCCGGGACAGCTTCCTACGAGCAGTACTTC
TRBD1,.,TRBV5-1,TRBJ1-2,CASSQDLRDRIYGYTF,TGCGCCAGCAGCCAAGATCTCCGGGACAGGATCTATGGCTACACCTTC
.,.,TRBV2,TRBJ2-3,CASRVTDTQYF,TGTGCCAGCAGGGTCACAGATACGCAGTATTTT
.,medium-sized,TRBV4-2,TRBJ2-1,CASSRKSGSDAREQFF,TGTGCCAGCAGCCGCAAGTCGGGGAGCGACGCCCGTGAGCAGTTCTTC
.,.,TRBV7-8,TRBJ1-1,CASSPMEEAFF,TGTGCCAGCAGCCCCATGGAGGAAGCTTTCTTT
TRBD1,.,TRBV30,TRBJ1-1,CAWDRGETEAFF,TGTGCCTGGGACAGGGGGGAAACTGAAGCTTTCTTT
.,.,TRBV5-1,TRBJ1-1,CASRLSAVSNTEAFF,TGCGCCAGCAGACTTTCTGCGGTGTCGAACACTGAAGCTTTCTTT
TRBD1,.,TRBV5-8,TRBJ2-7,CASSPGTDFSTSGYTF,TGTGCCAGCAGCCCAGGGACAGACTTTTCTACGAGCGGCTACACATTC
.,.,TRBV5-4,TRBJ1-1,CASSEGGNTEAFF,TGTGCCAGCAGCGAGGGGGGGAACACTGAAGCTTTCTTT
.,.,TRBV15,TRBJ2-7,CATSRDEGRQYF,TGTGCCACCAGCAGAGATGAAGGGCGGCAGTACTTC
.,few,TRBV27,TRBJ1-5,CASGTLNQPQHF,TGTGCCAGCGGGACTTTGAATCAGCCCCAGCATTTT